Below, 27 T cell receptor beta chains from the same sample are listed, as sequenced in a study of T cells in Graves' hyperthyroidism and ophthalmopathy. RNA transcripts provided the source from which TCR beta CDR3 regions were amplified. Researchers ran a first-round RT-PCR on the TCR CDR3 using the HTBI primer set. Using its own MiXCR run on the multiplex PCR reads, TCRdb lists one record per CDR3 protein. The table lists about 640,000 distinct CDR3 sequences, just under 45% of them singletons. The sample taken for sequencing was peripheral blood or thyroid tissue (not recorded which). The receptors were gathered from an adult man with Graves' disease, either hyperthyroidism or ophthalmopathy (not recorded which).

The V gene is TRBV29-1, the J gene TRBJ1-3; no definite D call. Trimming cost V 4 bases and J 2 bases, with 9 bases left between them. CDR3 length: 13 residues. In germline, CDR1 is SQVTM, CDR2 ANQGSEA. The DNA for the CDR3 is TGCAGCGTTGCCCGTCTCACTGGAAACACCATATATTTT. It encodes CSVARLTGNTIYF.

The rearrangement uses TRBV24-1 and TRBJ1-4, with D perhaps matching TRBD1 (6 bases). Germline V lookup: CDR1 KGHDR, CDR2 SFDVKD. The V end lost 4 bases, the J end lost 4 bases, and 12 bases lay between the germline ends. This CDR3 has 15 amino acids. CDR3 DNA: TGTGCCACCAGTGAAAACAGGGCGGATAATGAAAAACTGTTTTTT. It specifies CATSENRADNEKLFF.

This clonotype has more than one count but fewer than ten. The chain uses TRBV12-3 or TRBV12-4 and TRBJ1-4, with D perhaps TRBD1 (5 bases). V lost 5 bases, J lost 5 bases, and 9 bases lay in between. The CDR3 length is 13 residues. Written as DNA, the CDR3 is TGTGCCAGCAGTAGGGGCCTAAATGAAAAACTGTTTTTT. It codes for CASSRGLNEKLFF.

This clonotype has a handful of counts. V is TRBV7-3 and J is TRBJ1-2, with 7 bases fitting TRBD1. Unmatched junction bases numbered 8, after V lost 4 bases and J lost 3 bases. Germline V gene lookup returns CDR1 SGHTA and CDR2 FQGTGA. The CDR3 contains 15 residues. The DNA of the CDR3 is TGTGCCAGCAGCTCTTACAGGGGCTTGGACTATGGCTACACCTTC. It codes for CASSSYRGLDYGYTF.

Turning to this clonotype: One end of the junction varies from germline; a read error may be responsible. The J gene is TRBJ2-7, the V gene TRBV7-9, with 7 positions matching TRBD1. Germline V lookup: CDR1 SEHNR, CDR2 FQNEAQ (reference sequence). The length of the CDR3 is 13 residues. CDR3 amino acids: CASSQDRNYEQYF. The CDR3 DNA reads TGCGCCAGCAGCCAGGACAGGAACTACGAGCAGTACTTC.

This rearrangement joins TRBV7-2 to TRBJ1-2, with D hard to call. The CDR3 covers 14 residues. V was pared by 5 bases and J by 5 bases, with 15 bases between. CDR1 and CDR2 (germline): SGHTA, FQGNSA. CDR3 residues: CASSPSFDPYGYTF. In DNA, the CDR3 is TGTGCCAGCAGCCCTTCCTTCGACCCTTATGGCTACACCTTC.

This clonotype was seen a handful of times. The chain carries TRBV5-1 and TRBJ1-5; no clear D gene. V was clipped by 0 bases and J by 3 bases, with 13 bases between them. There are 16 residues in the CDR3. Germline V gives CDR1 SGHRS, CDR2 YFSETQ. The CDR3 region is CASSLGSGGNNQPQHF. The CDR3 DNA sequence: TGCGCCAGCAGCTTGGGGTCAGGAGGGAACAATCAGCCCCAGCATTTT.

The chain uses TRBV28 and TRBJ1-5, with a weak D call TRBD1 (5 bases). Trimming left V 6 bases short and J 4 bases short, with 10 bases between. CDR1 MDHEN and CDR2 SYDVKM come from the germline V gene. The CDR3 sequence is 13 residues long. The CDR3 loop reads CASRGGMNQPQHF. CDR3 nucleotide sequence: TGTGCCAGCAGGGGGGGGATGAATCAGCCCCAGCATTTT.

This clonotype was counted many times. The rearrangement links TRBV2 to TRBJ2-2; D remains unclear. The CDR3 has 13 residues. CDR1 and CDR2 (germline): SNHLY, FYNNEI. V gave up 6 bases and J gave up 5 bases, with 10 bases separating them. The DNA of the CDR3 is TGTGCCAGCAGCGAGTGGGTTACCGGGGAGCTGTTTTTT. The encoded protein is CASSEWVTGELFF.

There are a few counts of this clonotype. The CDR3 coding sequence is TGCAGTGCTAGAGATCGCCGGGACAGGGACTACGAGCAGTACTTC. Its protein is CSARDRRDRDYEQYF. The chain employs TRBV20-1 and TRBJ2-7; 9 nucleotides line up with TRBD1. The V segment lost 0 bases and the J segment 3 bases; nucleotides outside the gene matches: 6. The germline CDR1 and CDR2 sequences are DFQATT and SNEGSKA (reference sequence). This CDR3 is built from 15 residues.

This clonotype was recorded at least ten times. The DNA for the CDR3 is TGTGCCACCAGTGATATAGAGGACGAGCAGTACTTC. Protein: CATSDIEDEQYF. This sequence joins TRBV24-1 and TRBJ2-7; no definite D call. CDR3 length equals 12 residues. V gave up 3 bases and J gave up 5 bases, with 7 bases separating them. Germline loops: CDR1 KGHDR, CDR2 SFDVKD.

The J gene is TRBJ1-2, the V gene TRBV29-1; D is unresolved. The CDR3 extends over 12 amino acids. Trimming removed 7 bases from V and 5 bases from J, with 14 bases in between. Germline CDR1 SQVTM, CDR2 ANQGSEA. Here the CDR3 DNA reads TGCAGCGGCGAAGAATTCGAATATGGCTACACCTTC. It is translated as CSGEEFEYGYTF.

A note on this clonotype: A junction end diverges from the germline sequence, so it may reflect a read error. The rearrangement links TRBV20-1 to TRBJ1-1; tentative D call: TRBD1 (5 bases). The CDR3 runs to 14 residues. Germline assignment: CDR1 DFQATT and CDR2 SNEGSKA (reference sequence). The DNA for the CDR3 is TGCAGTGCTAGAGGACTCACTTTCGGGACTGGAGCTTTCTTT. Amino acids: CSARGLTFGTGAFF.

The sample holds many counts of this clonotype. This sequence joins TRBV9 and TRBJ2-7; either TRBD1 or TRBD2 may supply D (5 bases each). This CDR3 has 14 residues. Germline CDR1 reads SGDLS; CDR2 reads YYNGEE. V dropped 3 bases and J dropped 0 bases, with 10 bases sitting between them. The chain's CDR3 is CASSGDGNSYEQYF. CDR3 DNA: TGTGCCAGCAGCGGGGACGGCAACTCCTACGAGCAGTACTTC.

This clonotype came up many times. The rearrangement uses TRBV10-3 and TRBJ2-2; 8 bases are shared with TRBD2. The germline V gene encodes CDR1 ENHRY and CDR2 SYGVKD. The CDR3 contains 16 residues. Trimming at V came to 0 bases and at J to 2 bases, leaving 2 bases not matched to a gene. The CDR3 spells CAISESSGGNTGELFF. CDR3 DNA sequence: TGTGCCATCAGTGAGTCGAGCGGGGGCAACACCGGGGAGCTGTTTTTT.

This clonotype occurred once. This chain uses TRBV29-1 with TRBJ2-7, with a tentative D call TRBD1 (6 bases). The length of the CDR3 is 12 residues. Germline CDR1 and CDR2: SQVTM and ANQGSEA. Trimming pared 7 bases from V and 2 bases from J, leaving 12 bases between. CDR3 amino acids: CSGDRRTYEQYF. The CDR3 bases are TGCAGCGGCGACAGGCGGACCTACGAGCAGTACTTC.

This clonotype turned up a few times. The chain combines TRBV7-9 with TRBJ2-7, with D possibly TRBD1 on 6 matching bases. The CDR3 totals 16 residues. V gave up 2 bases and J gave up 1 base, with 15 bases separating them. Per the germline V gene, CDR1 is SEHNR and CDR2 is FQNEAQ (reference sequence). This CDR3 is CASSLLVTGPSYEQYF. The CDR3, as DNA: TGTGCCAGCAGCTTATTGGTGACAGGACCTTCCTACGAGCAGTACTTC.

The chain recombines TRBV7-9 with TRBJ1-2, with TRBD1 as a possible D gene (5 bases). Trimming stripped 5 bases from V and 4 bases from J, with 14 bases between. Germline CDR1 reads SEHNR; CDR2 reads FQNEAQ (reference sequence). The CDR3 loop spans 14 amino acids. The CDR3 spells CASSPQEGPYGYTF. The CDR3 DNA follows: TGTGCCAGCAGCCCGCAGGAGGGACCCTATGGCTACACCTTC.

The chain combines TRBV4-1 with TRBJ1-2; the D gene is possibly TRBD1 (6 bases). The V and J ends lost 0 bases and 4 bases respectively, with 12 bases between them. The CDR3 totals 15 residues. Germline V gene sequence: CDR1 MGHRA, CDR2 YSYEKL. The CDR3 nucleotides read TGCGCCAGCAGCCAAGAGGGGGCTCGGCCCTATGGCTACACCTTC. This translates into CASSQEGARPYGYTF.

This clonotype was found many times. The CDR3 DNA is TGTGCCAGCAGCTTAGGAAACAGCCTAAATTCACCCCTCCACTTT. This codes for CASSLGNSLNSPLHF. J is TRBJ1-6 and V is TRBV7-2; D gene uncertain. V was pared by 1 base and J by 7 bases, with 11 bases between. From germline, CDR1 is SGHTA and CDR2 FQGNSA. This CDR3 spans 15 amino acids.

This clonotype was detected only a few times. V and J are TRBV24-1 and TRBJ2-7, with 8 positions matching TRBD2. CDR3 length equals 16 residues. Germline-derived CDR1 and CDR2 are KGHDR and SFDVKD. V was pared by 3 bases and J by 3 bases, with 9 bases of the junction left unmatched. The CDR3 bases are TGTGCCACCAGTGATCCTATTACTAGCGGAAGCTACGAGCAGTACTTC. It translates to CATSDPITSGSYEQYF.

This clonotype was detected ten times or more. The CDR3 sequence is CASSLGPEQYF. The CDR3 nucleotides are TGTGCCAGCAGCTTAGGGCCCGAGCAGTACTTC. The rearrangement joins TRBV7-9 to TRBJ2-7; D is unclear. The germline gives CDR1 SEHNR, CDR2 FQNEAQ (reference sequence). V dropped 1 base and J dropped 6 bases, with 4 bases sitting between them. The CDR3 spans 11 residues.

Here the CDR3 DNA reads TGTGCCAGCAGCGCAACAGGGATGTGGTCCGACACCTTC. Protein sequence: CASSATGMWSDTF. V is TRBV6-5 and J is TRBJ1-2, with a possible D match to TRBD1 (6 bases). CDR3 length: 13 amino acids. Looked up from germline, CDR1 is MNHEY and CDR2 is SVGAGI. V lost 6 bases and J lost 12, with 20 bases in between.

The CDR3 DNA reads TGTGCCAGCAGCCAAGATAGGGGCACGGGCGAAAAACTGTTTTTT. Residues: CASSQDRGTGEKLFF. The chain carries TRBV7-2 and TRBJ1-4; possible D gene TRBD1, 5 bases. CDR3 length: 15 amino acids. Germline loops: CDR1 SGHTA, CDR2 FQGNSA. Between the trimmed V and J ends, which lost 5 bases and 8 bases, there was a span of 18 bases.

Many counts were recorded for this clonotype. The J gene is TRBJ1-5, the V gene TRBV2; 8 bases agree with TRBD1. V dropped 4 bases and J dropped 6; count of bases not matched to a gene: 2. The CDR3 loop spans 13 amino acids. Germline-derived CDR1 and CDR2 are SNHLY and FYNNEI. The CDR3 region has the DNA TGTGCCAGCAGTGGACAGGGGATTCAGCCCCAGCATTTT. Its protein product is CASSGQGIQPQHF.

As regards this clonotype: A much larger clone differs from this one at a single base, so this may be a read error. V gene TRBV7-1 combines with J gene TRBJ2-7; no firm D call. TRBV7-1 is treated as an ORF (open reading frame) with a function not yet certain. V was pared by 7 bases and J by 5 bases, with 18 bases between. The CDR3 spans 14 residues. CDR3 DNA sequence: TGTGCCAGCACTCAGAGTACGGTTCCCCACGAGCAGTACTTC. It codes for CASTQSTVPHEQYF.

This clonotype has more than one count but fewer than ten. The J gene is TRBJ2-5, the V gene TRBV6-1; D gene unclear. The CDR3 covers 13 residues. The V and J ends lost 2 bases and 2 bases respectively, with 6 bases between them. Germline CDR1 is MNHNS and CDR2 is SASEGT. The CDR3 loop is CASSEHNQETQYF. CDR3 in DNA: TGTGCCAGCAGTGAACACAATCAAGAGACCCAGTACTTC.